The 20 T cell receptor beta chains below were found in one sample sequenced in a study of radiation and T cells in renal cell carcinoma. Here immunoSEQ multiplex PCR was the method, and the copy in TCRdb shows in-frame clones only, minus some. The sample shows 65,000 to 80,000 clones, 70% to 90% of them seen only once. The time point denotes: blood 2 weeks post-SBRT. The treatment was: 15 Gy SBRT to primary tumor, nephrectomy 4 weeks later. Sequences were derived from blood, sampled from a patient whose treatment included radiotherapy and nephrectomy. These receptor sequences come from a woman in her fifties or sixties with renal cell carcinoma.

This chain links TRBV25-1 with TRBJ1-4; 8 nucleotides match TRBD1. V gave up 3 bases and J gave up 6 bases; unmatched junction bases: 6. Germline values: CDR1 MGHDK, CDR2 SYGVNS. This CDR3 is built from 15 residues. In nucleotides, the CDR3 is TGTGCCAGCAGTGAGTTCGCAGGGGGCGATGAAAAACTGTTTTTT. Residues: CASSEFAGGDEKLFF.

The chain links TRBV7-8 to TRBJ2-5; no clear D. The ends were cut back, 2 bases at V and 0 bases at J, with 4 bases in the middle. Germline V CDR1 and CDR2: SGHVS, FQNEAQ. The CDR3 length is 13 residues. CDR3 sequence: CASSLTDQETQYF. The DNA of the CDR3 is TGTGCCAGCAGCTTAACGGACCAAGAGACCCAGTACTTC.

This chain uses TRBV6-5 with TRBJ1-2; the D gene is possibly TRBD1 (6 bases). Germline CDR1 MNHEY, CDR2 SVGAGI. Trimming pared 6 bases from V and 4 bases from J, leaving 18 bases between. CDR3 length: 15 amino acids. The CDR3 nucleotides read TGTGCCAGCAGCCGAGGTGGGGGGCGAGGCTATGGCTACACCTTC. Amino acids: CASSRGGGRGYGYTF.

This rearrangement joins TRBV2 to TRBJ2-3; D might be TRBD2 (6 bases). Germline CDR1 and CDR2: SNHLY and FYNNEI. The CDR3 has 13 residues. Trimming took off 8 bases at V and 4 bases at J, with 13 bases between the two ends. CDR3 amino acids: CASVLGGADTQYF. DNA for the CDR3: TGTGCCAGCGTCTTGGGGGGAGCAGATACGCAGTATTTT.

The chain employs TRBV4-2 and TRBJ1-1, with D hard to call. Trimming left V 0 bases short and J 0 bases short, with 5 bases between. This CDR3 region has 14 residues. Germline CDR1 reads LGHNA; CDR2 reads YNFKEQ. Here the CDR3 reads CASSQDAVNTEAFF. The CDR3 DNA is TGTGCCAGCAGCCAAGATGCGGTGAACACTGAAGCTTTCTTT.

The V gene is TRBV2, the J gene TRBJ2-3; D perhaps matches TRBD1 (6 bases). The CDR3 totals 12 residues. V lost 7 bases, J lost 4 bases, and 9 bases lay in between. Germline assignment: CDR1 SNHLY and CDR2 FYNNEI. CDR3 loop: CASKGDADTQYF. CDR3 coding DNA: TGTGCCAGCAAGGGGGATGCAGATACGCAGTATTTT. Full variable domain (missing parts from reference TRBV2 and TRBJ2-3): EPEVTQTPSHQVTQMGQEVILRCVPISNHLYFYWYRQILGQKVEFLVSFYNNEISEKSEIFDDQFSVERPDGSNFTLKIRSTKLEDSAMYFCASKGDADTQYFGPGTRLTVL.

The chain uses TRBV19 and TRBJ1-2; TRBD1 matches at 7 bases. From germline, CDR1 is LNHDA and CDR2 SQIVND (reference sequence). The CDR3 runs to 14 residues. The ends lost 3 bases at V and 5 bases at J; junction bases unmatched: 6. The CDR3 DNA sequence: TGTGCCAGTAGTATCCCCGGGACAGCGTATGGCTACACCTTC. Protein sequence: CASSIPGTAYGYTF.

The chain employs TRBV6-5 and TRBJ2-3, with D tentatively TRBD2 (6 bases). The CDR3 is made up of 14 amino acids. Trimming cost V 8 bases and J 3 bases, with 15 bases left between them. Germline lookup yields CDR1 MNHEY and CDR2 SVGAGI. CDR3 coding DNA: TGTGCCAGCGGGACCAGCGGGTCTACAGATACGCAGTATTTT. This translates into CASGTSGSTDTQYF.

V is TRBV7-2 and J is TRBJ2-5, with unresolved D. The CDR3 loop spans 13 amino acids. The ends were cut back, 2 bases at V and 4 bases at J, with 8 bases in the middle. The germline V gene encodes CDR1 SGHTA and CDR2 FQGNSA. The CDR3 DNA is TGTGCCAGCAGCTTATTTCCGGGAGAGACCCAGTACTTC. It codes for CASSLFPGETQYF.

This clone was seen only once. The chain links TRBV28 to TRBJ2-1; either TRBD1 or TRBD2 may fit D (6 bases each). There are 16 residues in the CDR3. CDR1 and CDR2 from the germline V gene are MDHEN and SYDVKM. The V end lost 10 bases, the J end lost 5 bases, and 24 bases lay between the germline ends. CDR3 residues: CATCRPGQGRNNEQFF. The CDR3 bases are TGTGCCACCTGCCGACCGGGACAAGGGAGGAACAATGAGCAGTTCTTC.

The DNA for the CDR3 is TGTGCCAGAAGCGTACACAGGGGATATAGCAATCAGCCCCAGCATTTT. Residues: CARSVHRGYSNQPQHF. The chain is built from TRBV5-3 and TRBJ1-5, with 7 bases that match TRBD1. TRBV5-3 is recorded as an ORF, its role being uncertain. CDR3 length: 16 amino acids. After removal of 4 bases from V and 0 bases from J, the junction contained 7 bases not matched to a gene.

This chain joins TRBV27 and TRBJ1-1; TRBD1 might be the D (5 bases). CDR1 is MNHEY, CDR2 SMNVEV, per germline (reference sequence). This CDR3 has 14 residues. Trimming pared 3 bases from V and 0 bases from J, leaving 8 bases between. The CDR3 protein is CASSFTGMNTEAFF. The CDR3, as DNA: TGTGCCAGCAGTTTCACAGGCATGAACACTGAAGCTTTCTTT.

The chain joins TRBV5-5 to TRBJ1-1, with D uncertain. CDR3 length: 15 amino acids. Germline values: CDR1 SGHKS, CDR2 YYEKEE (reference sequence). V gave up 3 bases and J gave up 6 bases, with 18 bases separating them. The chain's CDR3 is CASSSLGGDGSEAFF. The CDR3 nucleotides read TGTGCCAGCAGCTCCCTGGGCGGTGACGGCTCTGAAGCTTTCTTT.

Only a few counts were recorded for this clone. The chain employs TRBV4-2 and TRBJ1-6, with 10 positions matching TRBD1. Germline CDR1 reads LGHNA; CDR2 reads YNFKEQ. The CDR3 spans 15 residues. Unmatched junction bases numbered 0, after V lost 1 base and J lost 6 bases. The CDR3 spells CASSQGDRGNSPLHF. For the CDR3, the DNA is TGTGCCAGCAGCCAAGGGGACAGGGGTAATTCACCCCTCCACTTT.

This chain uses TRBV9 with TRBJ1-6, with D uncertain. The CDR3 totals 14 residues. With 1 base removed from V and 8 bases from J, the gap between germline ends came to 10 bases. Germline V gene lookup returns CDR1 SGDLS and CDR2 YYNGEE. As DNA, the CDR3 is TGTGCCAGCAGCGTACGAGCTTTAGATTCACCCCTCCACTTT. This translates into CASSVRALDSPLHF.

The rearrangement uses TRBV27 and TRBJ2-7; 9 positions agree with TRBD1. V shed 3 bases and J 4 bases; nucleotides not matched to a gene: 4. Germline lookup yields CDR1 MNHEY and CDR2 SMNVEV (reference sequence). The CDR3 has 14 amino acids. This CDR3 reads CASSLTGGIYEQYF. The CDR3 DNA reads TGTGCCAGCAGTTTGACAGGGGGGATTTACGAGCAGTACTTC.

This chain links TRBV5-1 with TRBJ1-1, with D uncertain. Germline lookup yields CDR1 SGHRS and CDR2 YFSETQ. There are 13 residues in the CDR3. Trimming shortened V by 0 bases and J by 0 bases, and 3 bases separated the two germline ends. The CDR3, as DNA: TGCGCCAGCAGCTTGGGGATGAACACTGAAGCTTTCTTT. It specifies CASSLGMNTEAFF.

This clone was detected only once. This sequence joins TRBV5-1 and TRBJ2-5, with 8 bases lining up with TRBD2. V shed 7 bases, J shed 1 base, and the junction held 12 bases outside the gene matches. The CDR3 consists of 16 residues. Germline V lookup: CDR1 SGHRS, CDR2 YFSETQ. The CDR3 sequence: CASEGSSGGGQETQYF. In DNA, the CDR3 is TGCGCCAGCGAAGGGTCATCGGGAGGGGGCCAAGAGACCCAGTACTTC.

A few counts support this clone. The V and J genes are TRBV6-6 and TRBJ2-7; 8 bases are a match to TRBD1. The CDR3 totals 15 residues. Germline V gene lookup returns CDR1 MNHNY and CDR2 SVGAGI (reference sequence). J gave up 2 bases and V 6 bases, and 9 bases lay outside the gene matches. The DNA of the CDR3 is TGTGCCAGCAGACCTGACAGGGGCCCTACCTACGAGCAGTACTTC. Translation: CASRPDRGPTYEQYF.

This clone was observed a single time. This chain joins TRBV5-1 and TRBJ2-7, with 7 bases fitting TRBD2. After removal of 1 base from V and 3 bases from J, the junction contained 7 bases not matched to a gene. The CDR3 contains 15 residues. The germline V gene has CDR1 SGHRS and CDR2 YFSETQ. The CDR3 region is CASSLNPSGNYEQYF. Written as DNA, the CDR3 is TGCGCCAGCAGCTTGAATCCTAGCGGTAACTACGAGCAGTACTTC. Using reference TRBV5-1 and TRBJ2-7 for the parts outside the CDR3, the full variable domain is KAGVTQTPRYLIKTRGQQVTLSCSPISGHRSVSWYQQTPGQGLQFLFEYFSETQRNKGNFPGRFSGRQFSNSRSEMNVSTLELGDSALYLCASSLNPSGNYEQYFGPGTRLTVT.